The 2 T cell receptor beta chains given below trace back to one sample, sequenced in a study of Tregs in tolerant kidney transplant recipients. Related graft donors supplied nonmyeloablative bone marrow transplants, and mixed chimerism was transient. The method was immunoSEQ multiplex PCR; TCRdb's version includes in-frame clones alone and lacks a portion of them. The sample has about 31,000 clones. The source was CD4+ T cells from blood (PBMCs), collected 24 months after the transplant. The source is a human patient who received a combined kidney and bone marrow transplant. Some T cells may be transferred from the graft donor.

Worth noting for this clone: The sequenced fragment ends 3 residues before the CDR3 boundary, so the rest is inferred from the germline J gene. The chain uses TRBV11-2 and TRBJ2-2, with D perhaps TRBD1 or TRBD2 (6 bases each). CDR3 length: 15 amino acids. Germline V gene lookup returns CDR1 SGHAT and CDR2 FQNNGV. V lost 2 bases and J lost 4, with 11 bases in between. This CDR3 reads CASSLFGGGTGELFF. The sequenced part of the CDR3 DNA is TGTGCCAGCAGCTTATTTGGAGGGGGCACCGGGGAG.

Note on this clone: Read coverage stops 3 residues before the CDR3 terminus; the germline J gene supplies the remainder. The J gene is TRBJ1-3, the V gene TRBV7-9, with unresolved D. Trimming shortened V by 7 bases and J by 2 bases, and 12 bases separated the two germline ends. Germline V CDR1 and CDR2: SEHNR, FQNEAQ (reference sequence). The CDR3 runs to 14 residues. The sequenced CDR3 bases are TGTGCCAGCATCAAGGGCAGGACTGGAAACACC. Its translation: CASIKGRTGNT. The CDR3 in full is CASIKGRTGNTIYF.